This is a list of T cell receptor beta chains from one sample in a study of post-analysis software for immune sequencing data. TCRdb re-called the PCR reads through MiXCR, storing one row per CDR3 protein. The profile shows fewer than 700,000 distinct CDR3 sequences, 44% of them singletons. Sequencing was done on a sample of blood. The receptors come from a girl under 18 with multiple sclerosis. Each CDR3 is given with its conserved first and last residue. A D gene is named only where the DNA matches it firmly. Not all rows give a size; the values are once, few, many and, for expanded clones, a class.

>TRBJ2-5|TRBV3-1|NA|NA
CASSAKGGQETQYF
TGTGCCAGCAGCGCAAAGGGTGGTCAAGAGACCCAGTACTTC
>TRBJ2-7|TRBV7-9|TRBD1|NA
CASSQVQGAYEQYF
TGTGCCAGCAGCCAAGTCCAGGGGGCTTACGAGCAGTACTTC
>TRBJ2-3|TRBV3-1|NA|few
CASSQGTVTDTQYF
TGTGCCAGCAGCCAAGGGACTGTCACAGATACGCAGTATTTT
>TRBJ1-1|TRBV4-1|NA|NA
CASRNTPGDDTEAFF
TGCGCCAGCAGAAACACCCCAGGGGACGACACTGAAGCTTTCTTT
>TRBJ2-1|TRBV10-3|TRBD2|NA
CAIAGTSVYEQFF
TGTGCCATCGCCGGGACTAGCGTTTATGAGCAGTTCTTC
>TRBJ1-6|TRBV7-9|NA|NA
CASSLGARANSYNSPLHF
TGTGCCAGCAGCTTAGGGGCCAGGGCAAACTCCTATAATTCACCCCTCCACTTT
>TRBJ2-4|TRBV7-6|TRBD1|few
CASSSSGTGKNIQYF
TGTGCCAGCAGCTCCTCCGGGACAGGAAAAAACATTCAGTACTTC
>TRBJ2-3|TRBV7-8|NA|NA
CASSQEPSTDTQYF
TGTGCCAGCAGCCAAGAGCCTAGCACAGATACGCAGTATTTT
>TRBJ1-2|TRBV5-1|TRBD1|NA
CASSLGDRDNYGYTF
TGCGCCAGCAGCTTGGGTGACAGGGATAACTATGGCTACACCTTC
>TRBJ2-1|TRBV29-1|NA|few
CSALGSSYNEQFF
TGCAGCGCCCTGGGGAGCTCCTACAATGAGCAGTTCTTC
>TRBJ1-2|TRBV12-3/TRBV12-4|NA|once
CASSPRGGFRGYTF
TGTGCCAGCAGTCCGAGAGGGGGGTTTCGAGGCTACACCTTC
>TRBJ2-6|TRBV4-1|TRBD1|few
CASSRLGGVSGANVLTF
TGCGCCAGCAGCCGCCTAGGGGGCGTCTCTGGGGCCAACGTCCTGACTTTC
>TRBJ2-2|TRBV6-5|NA|NA
CASRTTNTGELFF
TGTGCCAGCAGGACTACTAACACCGGGGAGCTGTTTTTT
>TRBJ2-7|TRBV28|NA|few
CASISSSSYEQYF
TGTGCCAGCATTTCCAGTAGCTCCTACGAGCAGTACTTC
>TRBJ1-2|TRBV12-3/TRBV12-4|TRBD1|few
CASSPHGQGGGYGYTF
TGTGCCAGCAGCCCACATGGACAGGGCGGAGGGTATGGCTACACCTTC
>TRBJ1-5|TRBV6-6|NA|NA
CASRGGGLGQPQHF
TGTGCCAGCAGGGGCGGCGGGCTAGGGCAGCCCCAGCATTTT
>TRBJ2-7|TRBV7-8|NA|NA
CASSPDSHSYEQYF
TGTGCCAGCAGCCCGGACAGCCACTCCTACGAGCAGTACTTC
>TRBJ1-2|TRBV2|NA|once
CASSDSFRVDYGYTF
TGTGCCAGCAGTGACTCTTTCCGGGTGGACTATGGCTACACCTTC
>TRBJ2-3|TRBV29-1|NA|NA
CSVPWAPETDTQYF
TGCAGCGTGCCCTGGGCCCCAGAGACAGATACGCAGTATTTT